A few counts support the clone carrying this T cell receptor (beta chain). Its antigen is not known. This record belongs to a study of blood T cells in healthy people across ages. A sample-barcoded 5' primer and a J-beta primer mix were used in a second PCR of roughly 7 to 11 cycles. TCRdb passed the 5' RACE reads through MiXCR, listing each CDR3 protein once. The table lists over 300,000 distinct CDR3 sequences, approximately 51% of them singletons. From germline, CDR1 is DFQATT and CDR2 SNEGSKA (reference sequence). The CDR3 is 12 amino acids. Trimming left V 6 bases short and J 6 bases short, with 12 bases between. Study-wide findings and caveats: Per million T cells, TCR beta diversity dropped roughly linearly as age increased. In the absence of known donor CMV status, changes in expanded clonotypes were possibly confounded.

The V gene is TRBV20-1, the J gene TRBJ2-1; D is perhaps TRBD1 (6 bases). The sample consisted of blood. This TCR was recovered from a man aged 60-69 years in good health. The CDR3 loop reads CSAPDRPNEQFF. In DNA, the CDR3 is TGCAGTGCGCCCGACAGGCCCAATGAGCAGTTCTTC.